The sequence of this T cell receptor beta chain was determined in a study of T cell repertoires in cytomegalovirus infection. A single record per CDR3 protein comes from TCRdb applying MiXCR to the reads. The sample comprises under 500,000 distinct CDR3 sequences, under 55% of which are singletons, and 43% rests with the top ten. The CDR3 spans 15 residues. V lost 4 bases, J lost 4 bases, and 14 bases lay in between. CDR1 and CDR2 from the germline V gene are SNHLY and FYNNEI. Note on this clonotype: Its antigen is not identified.

This chain uses TRBV2 with TRBJ2-1, with D tentatively TRBD2 (5 bases). The material was cultured PBMCs, obtained from culture after CMV antigen stimulation. The receptor comes from a human donor in good health (CMV status not recorded). Some clones in this sample may be carry-over from other donors' samples. CDR3 sequence: CASSGRQMSYNEQFF. The CDR3 DNA reads as TGTGCCAGCAGTGGGAGGCAAATGTCGTACAATGAGCAGTTCTTC.